This T cell receptor (beta chain) was profiled in a study of regulatory T cells in long-lasting Graves disease (dated by TCRdb to about 2021). With regard to the full study: Patients with newly diagnosed Graves' disease had been on antithyroid drugs for under 3 months. A total of roughly 33 samples were covered by TCR sequencing, comprising roughly 13 persistent and approximately 20 newly diagnosed Graves' disease patients. The study was registered as a clinical trial and conducted in China. Patients with persistent Graves' disease were compared with patients with newly diagnosed Graves' disease using TCR sequencing and RNA sequencing of peripheral blood.

Taken with the paper, the label for time point translates to: newly diagnosed GD, antithyroid drugs for less than 3 months. For both TCR sequencing and RNA sequencing, RNA was extracted from PBMCs in TRIzol. The diagnosis of Graves' disease followed American Thyroid Association guidelines. The patients came from an endocrinology department in Xi'an, China. From each patient, about 8.9 milliliters of peripheral blood was collected into an EDTA anticoagulant tube. PBMCs were isolated by Ficoll Paque Plus density gradient separation without further T cell sorting. An Agilent 2100 Bioanalyzer and agarose gel were used to assess RNA quality, and a NanoDrop 2000 was used to measure RNA concentration. The method was multiplex PCR. For sequencing, an Illumina HiSeq 4000 was employed. TCR beta libraries were built with iRepertoire HTBI primers and Arm-PCR amplification of CDR3 regions. Gel purification was performed on PCR products prior to sequencing. For the original study's pipeline: Gene usage analysis of CDR3 amino acid clonotypes used the 62 TRBV and about 15 TRBJ segments found across samples. COPE and FqMerger were used to merge filtered high-quality paired reads into contigs. BLAST was used to align contigs to IMGT TRBV, TRBD and TRBJ reference genes, with CDR3 defined following IMGT. Any clonotype with a frequency above 0.1% was classified as a highly expanded clone. Shannon entropy was used to measure repertoire diversity, and the Gini coefficient was used to measure V-J evenness. A clonotype found in more than one individual was treated as public. TCRdb cleaned the public reads at Q25 with fastp, built clones with MiXCR and kept in-frame beta chains. Identical CDR3 proteins give one entry, which carries the most common genes and DNA. TCRdb's processing, not the study's, gives the V and J calls here. The sample table records some 250,000 distinct CDR3 sequences; 15% to 20% of these occur just once. The ten largest clones capture 12% to 15% of the sample.

The CDR3 measures 15 amino acids from cysteine to phenylalanine. Just the 45-base CDR3 DNA is kept, in frame starting at base 1. The germline V gene encodes CDR1 MNHEY and CDR2 SVGAGI. V and J lose 4 bases and 1 base, and a span of 11 bases separates them. Study-wide findings and limitations: Persistent Graves' disease patients showed lower TCR Shannon entropy and fewer highly expanded clones than newly diagnosed patients, suggesting clonal expansion. As a limitation, the authors acknowledged that the small sample size may reduce accuracy. Only peripheral blood was studied, because thyroid tissue, the primary lesion, was inaccessible. Sequencing and analysis were limited to the TCR beta chain. Preferential use of TRBV28, TRBJ1-2 and TRBJ2-5 was observed in persistent disease, whereas TRBV20-1 and TRBJ2-1 were favored in newly diagnosed disease. More public clonotypes were shared among persistent patients (roughly 2,700) than among newly diagnosed patients (more than 900).

Only a few counts were recorded for this clonotype. The target of this receptor is not known. Qualities for individual bases were not recorded, and no much larger clone is one base off. These data are also associated with another study on T cells in Graves' hyperthyroidism and ophthalmopathy. As noted in the second study: Graves' hyperthyroidism was defined as stable when no progression to ophthalmopathy occurred over 18 months of follow-up. Hyperthyroidism patients were newly diagnosed, had a disease duration of under 2 months, and were aged 18 to 65 years. Patients with uncontrolled infections, other autoimmune diseases, pregnancy or lactation were excluded. Diagnoses were based on clinical symptoms, serum thyroxine and TRAb, thyroid ultrasound and orbital computed tomography. The first round of RT-PCR for the TCR CDR3 was performed with the HTBI primer set and the Qiagen OneStep RT-PCR kit. Most expanded thyroid clonotypes (frequency above 0.001) were also found in blood, which suggests that blood repertoires may mirror thyroid immune responses. In cross-validation, a model built on a 13 V-J signature told ophthalmopathy apart from stable hyperthyroidism with 85% to 90% sensitivity and approximately 84% specificity, and in testing the same model reached 80%/75%. In validation, the model predicted progression to ophthalmopathy a median of 6.5 months before onset, with 70% to 71% sensitivity and nearly 75% specificity. To identify TCR V-J signatures that set the groups apart, the researchers used a discovery cohort of 100 or so patients, made up of around 40 with Graves' ophthalmopathy and about 60 with stable Graves' hyperthyroidism. Prospective prediction of ophthalmopathy was tested in an independent validation cohort of approximately 19 hyperthyroidism patients and 17 patients who later progressed to ophthalmopathy. The 80 to 100 discovery patients were randomly divided into training and test sets at a 7:3 ratio. The study also compared thyroid tissue and blood T-cell repertoires from five or six Graves' hyperthyroidism patients. After blood sampling, hyperthyroidism patients were treated with methimazole at a starting dose of 30 mg daily, and ophthalmopathy patients were treated with high-dose intravenous methylprednisolone. Libraries were constructed in a second round of multiplex PCR, after which size selection and purification were performed. The libraries were sequenced on an Illumina HiSeq2000 using paired-end 100 bp reads. SOAPnuke was used to process the raw data, removing reads that contained adapters or uncalled bases, had a mean Phred below 15, or lacked an exact match to the constant primer or identifier. High-quality paired reads were merged with COPE v1.2.5, and unique nucleotide sequences were defined as clonotypes. MiTCR v1.1 was used to align the clonotypes against IMGT TRBV, TRBD and TRBJ reference segments. Analysis was restricted to V-J combinations with a frequency above 0.0001, which covered 99% to 99.2% of repertoires. A TCS score was defined as the ratio between F50 (clonal expansion) and ExV (chaos), using BLOSUM62-based TCRdist between CDR3 peptides within each V-J. Welch's t-statistics and random forest reduced approximately 520 V-J features to 10 to 15, which were used in a naive Bayes classifier (R e1071). No statistical method was used to set the sample size in advance, and investigators knew the group allocation. According to the paper, TCR Vbeta CDR3 sequencing was carried out on about 140 peripheral blood samples, which came from 40 to 45 ophthalmopathy, roughly 75 hyperthyroidism and approximately 17 progressor patients.

The chain employs TRBV6-5 and TRBJ1-5; the D gene cannot be named for sure. The specimen comprised peripheral blood mononuclear cells (PBMCs), sampled at new diagnosis, from a patient treated with antithyroid drugs. The receptor was derived from a woman younger than 45 with Graves disease. Donor details come from another sample of the same person, matched by shared clones. The CDR3 protein sequence reads: CASSSRRGSNQPQHF. In nucleotides, the sequence is TGTGCCAGCAGTTCCCGCCGAGGGAGCAATCAGCCCCAGCATTTT.